The 15 T cell receptor beta chains below were found in one sample sequenced in a study of blood T cell repertoires in COVID-19 (dated by TCRdb to 2019 to 2021). The library was generated by the immunoSEQ multiplex PCR assay. TCRdb took this table from immuneACCESS and kept in-frame rearrangements with V and J called. Such tables lack part of the clones; where checked against another copy, unresolved V genes explain under half of the gap, and the rest is unexplained. The sample table contains a few hundred thousand clones; only one count was recorded for around 88% of them. The ten largest clonotypes hold under 15% of the sample. The sequenced material came from PBMCs or T cells enriched from blood (not recorded which). All receptors derive from a woman between 50 and 59 years old with acute COVID-19.

The chain combines TRBV18 with TRBJ1-2, with D perhaps TRBD1 (6 bases). Germline V gives CDR1 KGHSH, CDR2 LQKENI. The CDR3 sequence is 15 residues long. The ends were cut back, 6 bases at V and 3 bases at J, with 17 bases in the middle. CDR3 region: CASSEVGAVDYGYTF. The CDR3 region has the DNA TGTGCCAGCTCGGAAGTGGGGGCTGTCGACTATGGCTACACCTTC.

This chain joins TRBV27 and TRBJ1-1; TRBD1 aligns across 10 bases. The trim removed 6 bases at V and 2 bases at J, leaving 3 bases unmatched. The germline CDR1 and CDR2 sequences are MNHEY and SMNVEV (reference sequence). The CDR3 totals 14 residues. In nucleotides, the CDR3 is TGTGCCAGCAGAATGACAGGGGGCAACACTGAAGCTTTCTTT. It encodes CASRMTGGNTEAFF.

The table lists this clone with a count of one. J is TRBJ2-5 and V is TRBV25-1; 8 bases fit TRBD1. The germline CDR1 and CDR2 sequences are MGHDK and SYGVNS. The CDR3 loop spans 15 amino acids. Trimming removed 3 bases from V and 5 bases from J; junction bases left unmatched: 8. The CDR3 loop is CASSDQDRVMETQYF. The CDR3 DNA is TGTGCCAGCAGTGACCAGGACAGGGTGATGGAGACCCAGTACTTC.

The chain carries TRBV27 and TRBJ2-1; 14 positions agree with TRBD2. Germline lookup yields CDR1 MNHEY and CDR2 SMNVEV (reference sequence). V trimming: 4 bases; J trimming: 4 bases; junction bases outside the gene matches: 21. There are 22 residues in the CDR3. DNA of the CDR3: TGTGCCAGCAGTTCTTTCGGTCCATGTGATAAGGGACTAGCGGGGGCTTACAATGAGCAGTTCTTC. Encoded protein: CASSSFGPCDKGLAGAYNEQFF.

The rearrangement uses TRBV5-1 and TRBJ1-2; 7 bases align to TRBD1. The germline V gene encodes CDR1 SGHRS and CDR2 YFSETQ. This CDR3 comprises 14 residues. J lost 5 bases, V lost 4 bases, and 8 bases had no gene match. The DNA of the CDR3 is TGCGCCAGCAGCGCGCAGGGACAGAAGTATGGCTACACCTTC. This gives the protein CASSAQGQKYGYTF.

The chain has TRBV6-2 or TRBV6-3 and TRBJ2-2; D might be TRBD1 (5 bases). V lost 5 bases and J 4 bases, leaving 5 bases between the germline ends. Germline V gives CDR1 MNHEY, CDR2 SVGEGT. The CDR3 runs to 12 residues. The CDR3 is CASSDSTGELFF. CDR3 nucleotide sequence: TGTGCCAGCAGTGACAGCACCGGGGAGCTGTTTTTT.

The V call is TRBV6-5, the J call TRBJ2-3; possible D gene TRBD2, 6 bases. The germline CDR1 and CDR2 sequences are MNHEY and SVGAGI. The CDR3 contains 12 residues. Trimming stripped 6 bases from V and 2 bases from J, with 6 bases between. The CDR3 is CASRGLTDTQYF. CDR3 DNA: TGTGCCAGCAGGGGACTCACAGATACGCAGTATTTT.

V and J are TRBV15 and TRBJ2-2, with 9 bases fitting TRBD1. Trimming at V came to 1 base and at J to 9 bases, leaving 9 bases not matched to a gene. Germline CDR1 and CDR2: LNHNV and YYDKDF (reference sequence). The CDR3 runs to 16 residues. The CDR3 protein is CATSRVWTGAGRELFF. Written as DNA, the CDR3 is TGTGCCACCAGCAGAGTTTGGACAGGGGCGGGCCGGGAGCTGTTTTTT.

CDR3 DNA: TGCGCCAGCAGCCAAGATTTCAGGGCGACAATAGATACGCAGTATTTT. It yields the protein CASSQDFRATIDTQYF. This chain links TRBV4-1 with TRBJ2-3; possibly TRBD1 for D (5 bases). This CDR3 region has 16 residues. Germline assignment: CDR1 MGHRA and CDR2 YSYEKL. With 0 bases removed from V and 5 bases from J, the gap between germline ends came to 15 bases.

This chain links TRBV5-1 with TRBJ2-1; D is possibly TRBD2 (5 bases). This CDR3 comprises 14 residues. V lost 3 bases and J 5 bases, leaving 12 bases between the germline ends. In germline, CDR1 is SGHRS, CDR2 YFSETQ. The CDR3 sequence is CASSYGERHNEQFF. The CDR3 region has the DNA TGCGCCAGCAGCTACGGGGAGCGGCACAATGAGCAGTTCTTC.

The chain carries TRBV29-1 and TRBJ1-5; tentatively, D is TRBD1 (5 bases). Trimming took 4 bases from V and 0 from J, leaving 7 bases between them. Per the germline V gene, CDR1 is SQVTM and CDR2 is ANQGSEA. CDR3 length equals 13 residues. The DNA of the CDR3 is TGCAGCGTTGGACAGTATAGCAATCAGCCCCAGCATTTT. Protein: CSVGQYSNQPQHF.

This clone was counted once. No conserved phenylalanine or tryptophan ends this CDR3, so it is likely a read error. No DNA is shown, since the ends of the CDR3 on it are uncertain; the CDR3 is the one TCRdb lists. The chain is built from TRBV30 and TRBJ2-7; the D segment call TRBD1 is taken from the table without a DNA check. Germline V gives CDR1 GTSNPN, CDR2 SVGIG (reference sequence). The CDR3 is 13 amino acids long, termini counted. Here the CDR3 reads CAWSPSDGTGVRL.

This sequence joins TRBV11-2 and TRBJ2-7, with 8 positions matching TRBD2. Trimming removed 1 base from V and 3 bases from J; junction bases left unmatched: 5. CDR1 SGHAT and CDR2 FQNNGV come from the germline V gene. This CDR3 contains 15 residues. CDR3 residues: CASSLGSRGGYEQYF. CDR3 bases: TGTGCCAGCAGCTTAGGGAGCCGGGGGGGCTACGAGCAGTACTTC.

The chain combines TRBV7-2 with TRBJ1-2, with 8 positions matching TRBD1. This CDR3 spans 16 amino acids. The V segment lost 5 bases and the J segment 0 bases; nucleotides outside the gene matches: 8. Germline V gives CDR1 SGHTA, CDR2 FQGNSA. Written as DNA, the CDR3 is TGTGCCAGCAGCCACCTCTCACAGGGGGCTAACTATGGCTACACCTTC. This encodes CASSHLSQGANYGYTF. Filled out from reference TRBV7-2 and TRBJ1-2, the complete variable domain reads GAGVSQSPSNKVTEKGKDVELRCDPISGHTALYWYRQSLGQGLEFLIYFQGNSAPDKSGLPSDRFSAERTGGSVSTLTIQRTQQEDSAVYLCASSHLSQGANYGYTFGSGTRLTVV.

The chain links TRBV7-3 to TRBJ1-3, with D hard to call. The CDR3 is made up of 15 amino acids. V lost 2 bases and J 0 bases, leaving 8 bases between the germline ends. From germline, CDR1 is SGHTA and CDR2 FQGTGA. The CDR3 DNA reads as TGTGCCAGCAGCTTATGGGGAGACTCTGGAAACACCATATATTTT. As protein: CASSLWGDSGNTIYF. The whole variable domain, remainder taken from reference TRBV7-3 and TRBJ1-3, is GAGVSQTPSNKVTEKGKYVELRCDPISGHTALYWYRQSLGQGPEFLIYFQGTGAADDSGLPNDRFFAVRPEGSVSTLKIQRTERGDSAVYLCASSLWGDSGNTIYFGEGSWLTVV.